The 13 T cell receptor beta chains below come from one sample, sequenced in a study of radiotherapy plus CTLA-4 blockade in lung cancer. Generated by immunoSEQ multiplex PCR, the TCRdb table keeps only in-frame clones and is missing some. Here the sample spans approximately 76,000 clones, around 76% being singletons. The starting material was peripheral blood, obtained from a patient treated with radiotherapy plus ipilimumab. These receptors were collected from a human donor with non-small cell lung cancer who had a partial response to radiotherapy plus ipilimumab. Some clones in this sample may be carry-over from other donors' samples.

This sequence joins TRBV11-2 and TRBJ2-2; TRBD2 agrees at 14 bases. CDR3 length equals 18 residues. V shed 2 bases and J 1 base; nucleotides not matched to a gene: 3. Germline CDR1 reads SGHAT; CDR2 reads FQNNGV. In DNA, the CDR3 is TGTGCCAGCAGCTTATGGACTAGCGGGGGGTTGAACACCGGGGAGCTGTTTTTT. It yields the protein CASSLWTSGGLNTGELFF.

This sequence joins TRBV2 and TRBJ2-5; 7 nucleotides line up with TRBD1. The CDR3 loop spans 16 amino acids. Germline V gives CDR1 SNHLY, CDR2 FYNNEI. V shed 6 bases, J shed 2 bases, and the junction held 12 bases outside the gene matches. The CDR3 is CASRPDPGQPQETQYF. DNA for the CDR3: TGTGCCAGCAGACCAGACCCGGGACAGCCTCAAGAGACCCAGTACTTC.

As concerns this clone: Since the CDR3 does not end with the conserved phenylalanine or tryptophan, this likely comes from a read error. Because the CDR3's place on the DNA is in doubt, the DNA is left out and the CDR3 is given as listed by TCRdb. This chain joins TRBV29-1 and TRBJ2-7; TRBD1 is the table's D call, not checked against the DNA. Germline CDR1 and CDR2: SQVTM and ANQGSEA. The CDR3 has 9 amino acids, counting both end residues. The CDR3 is CSVVSGAVN.

J is TRBJ1-2 and V is TRBV9; D not certain. Trimming pared 1 base from V and 4 bases from J, leaving 11 bases between. This CDR3 is 14 amino acids long. Looked up from germline, CDR1 is SGDLS and CDR2 is YYNGEE. The CDR3 sequence: CASSVRQEGYGYTF. The CDR3 bases are TGTGCCAGCAGCGTAAGGCAGGAGGGCTATGGCTACACCTTC.

The chain joins TRBV7-2 to TRBJ2-3; TRBD2 agrees at 12 bases. Per germline, CDR1 SGHTA and CDR2 FQGNSA. The length of the CDR3 is 16 residues. V was pared by 2 bases and J by 5 bases, with 5 bases of the junction left unmatched. The chain's CDR3 is CASSLLAGGPGDTQYF. The CDR3 DNA is TGTGCCAGCAGCTTACTAGCGGGGGGGCCGGGAGATACGCAGTATTTT.

V usage is TRBV19 and J usage is TRBJ1-5, with D unclear. The CDR3 is 13 residues long. V was shortened by 3 bases and J by 3 bases, with 6 bases between the two germline ends. Looked up from germline, CDR1 is LNHDA and CDR2 is SQIVND (reference sequence). In nucleotides, the CDR3 is TGTGCCAGTAGTATCCAGGTCAATCAGCCCCAGCATTTT. The encoded protein is CASSIQVNQPQHF.

The chain is built from TRBV11-2 and TRBJ2-5; D uncertain. V dropped 1 base and J dropped 2 bases, with 5 bases sitting between them. Germline CDR1 is SGHAT and CDR2 is FQNNGV. The CDR3 sequence is 13 residues long. DNA of the CDR3: TGTGCCAGCAGCTTAGTGCGGCAAGAGACCCAGTACTTC. Its translation: CASSLVRQETQYF.

This clone was found once. CDR3 DNA sequence: TGCGCCAGCAGCCTAGCGACCGCTGGGGACACAGATACGCAGTATTTT. This encodes CASSLATAGDTDTQYF. This sequence joins TRBV5-1 and TRBJ2-3, with a possible D match to TRBD2 (6 bases). V was clipped by 4 bases and J by 2 bases, with 17 bases between them. Germline assignment: CDR1 SGHRS and CDR2 YFSETQ. The CDR3 totals 16 residues.

The gene calls are TRBV19 and TRBJ2-3, with TRBD2 matching 7 bases. The CDR3 is 15 amino acids. CDR1 and CDR2 from the germline V gene are LNHDA and SQIVND (reference sequence). V was pared by 2 bases and J by 5 bases, with 7 bases of the junction left unmatched. The CDR3 loop reads CASSILAWGGDTQYF. The DNA for the CDR3 is TGTGCCAGTAGTATATTGGCCTGGGGGGGAGATACGCAGTATTTT.

V is TRBV4-3 and J is TRBJ1-6; TRBD1 agrees at 10 bases. The ends lost 0 bases at V and 10 bases at J; junction bases unmatched: 6. This CDR3 comprises 16 residues. The V gene's germline CDR1 is LGHNA and CDR2 YSLEER. The CDR3: CASSQDGGQGYSPLHF. The CDR3 DNA is TGCGCCAGCAGCCAAGATGGGGGACAGGGGTACTCACCCCTCCACTTT.

This chain connects TRBV6-5 to TRBJ2-1; 8 positions match TRBD1. The V and J ends lost 6 bases and 8 bases, in that order; junction bases with no gene match: 9. The CDR3 extends over 14 amino acids. The germline gives CDR1 MNHEY, CDR2 SVGAGI. The CDR3 DNA reads as TGTGCCAGCAGACCAGGACAGGGTTGGGATGAGCAGTTCTTC. It specifies CASRPGQGWDEQFF.

This chain joins TRBV13 and TRBJ2-7, with 8 bases aligning to TRBD2. Germline CDR1 is PRHDT and CDR2 is FYEKMQ (reference sequence). V dropped 4 bases and J dropped 4; count of bases not matched to a gene: 9. The CDR3 consists of 15 residues. CDR3 protein: CASSSRVAGSYEQYF. In nucleotides, the CDR3 is TGTGCCAGCAGCTCCCGAGTAGCGGGGTCTTACGAGCAGTACTTC.

The chain is built from TRBV7-8 and TRBJ1-1, with D possibly being TRBD1 (6 bases). Germline V lookup: CDR1 SGHVS, CDR2 FQNEAQ. Trimming pared 6 bases from V and 5 bases from J, leaving 16 bases between. The CDR3 is 14 amino acids. The CDR3, as DNA: TGTGCCAGCAGAGGCGGGGGCAGGGAAACTGAAGCTTTCTTT. Translation: CASRGGGRETEAFF.